This entry is about one T cell receptor (beta chain). Germline CDR1 SNHLY, CDR2 FYNNEI. This CDR3 contains 16 residues. V was clipped by 6 bases and J by 1 base, with 16 bases between them. The data were obtained in a study of identical twins. One entry per CDR3 protein results from TCRdb running MiXCR on the 5' RACE reads. Among around 1.7 million distinct CDR3 sequences listed, around a third were seen once. This sequence was found in a newborn girl in good health. The chain links TRBV2 to TRBJ2-4; TRBD1 might be the D (5 bases). The sample was cord blood. The chain's CDR3 is CASRALGPSAKNIQYF. CDR3 nucleotides: TGTGCCAGCAGAGCTTTGGGGCCGTCGGCCAAAAACATTCAGTACTTC.